The 16 T cell receptor beta chains in this list originate from one sample, sequenced in a study of control samples from healthy donors and cancer patients. Generated by immunoSEQ multiplex PCR, the TCRdb table keeps only in-frame clones and is missing some. The sample lists tens of thousands of clones; around 80% were seen once. Material: blood. Receptors originate from a man aged 55 to 69 in good health.

The chain links TRBV5-4 to TRBJ2-3, with a tentative D call TRBD2 (6 bases). This CDR3 has 15 amino acids. Germline CDR1 is SGHNT and CDR2 is YYREEE (reference sequence). With 7 bases removed from V and 0 bases from J, the gap between germline ends came to 15 bases. CDR3 in DNA: TGTGCCAGCCTAGCGCAACCTTCTAGCACAGATACGCAGTATTTT. Its protein product is CASLAQPSSTDTQYF. Looking up the rest from reference TRBV5-4 and TRBJ2-3 gives the full variable domain: ETGVTQSPTHLIKTRGQQVTLRCSSQSGHNTVSWYQQALGQGPQFIFQYYREEENGRGNFPPRFSGLQFPNYSSELNVNALELDDSALYLCASLAQPSSTDTQYFGPGTRLTVL.

This clone was observed once. This chain joins TRBV4-3 and TRBJ1-1, with 10 bases lining up with TRBD1. Germline CDR1 is LGHNA and CDR2 is YSLEER. This CDR3 contains 16 residues. V gave up 0 bases and J gave up 4 bases; unmatched junction bases: 5. CDR3 sequence reads: CASSQDPGTGATEAFF. For the CDR3, the DNA is TGCGCCAGCAGCCAAGATCCGGGGACAGGGGCCACTGAAGCTTTCTTT.

The V gene is TRBV4-2, the J gene TRBJ1-5, with 9 bases aligning to TRBD1. In germline, CDR1 is LGHNA, CDR2 YNFKEQ. The CDR3 length is 19 residues. J was trimmed by 5 bases and V by 0 bases; bases with no gene match: 14. The DNA of the CDR3 is TGTGCCAGCAGCCAAGAACTCTACTCGGACAGGGGAAAGGATCAGCCCCAGCATTTT. It yields the protein CASSQELYSDRGKDQPQHF.

This CDR3 is CASSLVGTSSNEQFF. CDR3 bases: TGTGCCAGCAGCTTGGTGGGGACTAGCTCCAATGAGCAGTTCTTC. The chain recombines TRBV5-4 with TRBJ2-1; 9 bases line up with TRBD2. The CDR3 has 15 residues. CDR1 and CDR2 from the germline V gene are SGHNT and YYREEE (reference sequence). Trimming removed 0 bases from V and 6 bases from J; junction bases left unmatched: 4.

The V call is TRBV5-8, the J call TRBJ2-2; 14 bases fit TRBD2. After removal of 5 bases from V and 10 bases from J, the junction contained 7 bases not matched to a gene. This CDR3 spans 15 amino acids. Germline V gene lookup returns CDR1 SGHTS and CDR2 YDEGEE. The CDR3 reads CASSVGLAGAQELFF. The CDR3 bases are TGTGCCAGCAGTGTGGGACTAGCGGGAGCGCAGGAGCTGTTTTTT. Based on the CDR3 plus reference TRBV5-8 and TRBJ2-2, the full variable domain is EAGVTQSPTHLIKTRGQQATLRCSPISGHTSVYWYQQALGLGLQFLLWYDEGEERNRGNFPPRFSGRQFPNYSSELNVNALELEDSALYLCASSVGLAGAQELFFGEGSRLTVL.

This chain connects TRBV20-1 to TRBJ2-5; D is unclear. Trimming cost V 3 bases and J 2 bases, with 7 bases left between them. Germline V gene data show CDR1 as DFQATT and CDR2 as SNEGSKA (reference sequence). The CDR3 consists of 12 residues. This chain's CDR3 is CSASRQQETQYF. In nucleotides, the CDR3 is TGCAGTGCTAGTCGGCAGCAAGAGACCCAGTACTTC.

The rearrangement uses TRBV4-1 and TRBJ2-2; TRBD1 aligns across 7 bases. Per germline, CDR1 MGHRA and CDR2 YSYEKL. The V and J ends lost 2 bases and 5 bases, in that order; junction bases with no gene match: 8. This CDR3 region has 16 residues. CDR3: CASSQPLLTGTGELFF. CDR3 nucleotide sequence: TGCGCCAGCAGCCAACCTCTGCTGACAGGGACCGGGGAGCTGTTTTTT.

The table lists this clone with a few counts. This chain uses TRBV6-5 with TRBJ1-6; maybe TRBD1 (6 bases). The CDR3 is 14 amino acids. With 8 bases removed from V and 7 bases from J, the gap between germline ends came to 15 bases. The germline CDR1 and CDR2 sequences are MNHEY and SVGAGI. The DNA of the CDR3 is TGTGCCAGCCAGGGGCGGGGAAACAATTCACCCCTCCACTTT. Translating it yields CASQGRGNNSPLHF.

CDR3 amino acids: CASSQGTLQYF. The CDR3 nucleotides are TGTGCCAGCAGCCAAGGGACTCTGCAGTACTTC. The rearrangement uses TRBV14 and TRBJ2-7; D is perhaps TRBD2 (5 bases). This CDR3 region has 11 residues. V lost 1 base and J lost 9, with 7 bases in between. CDR1 SGHDN and CDR2 FVKESK come from the germline V gene. The variable domain in full, completed from reference TRBV14 and TRBJ2-7, reads EAGVTQFPSHSVIEKGQTVTLRCDPISGHDNLYWYRRVMGKEIKFLLHFVKESKQDESGMPNNRFLAERTGGTYSTLKVQPAELEDSGVYFCASSQGTLQYFGPGTRLTVT.

V is TRBV7-2 and J is TRBJ2-3; 10 bases are shared with TRBD2. The ends lost 1 base at V and 8 bases at J; junction bases unmatched: 6. Germline-derived CDR1 and CDR2 are SGHTA and FQGNSA. The CDR3 is 15 amino acids. The DNA for the CDR3 is TGTGCCAGCAGCTTAGTCTCTAGCGGGAGTGGTACGCAGTATTTT. This codes for CASSLVSSGSGTQYF.

The rearrangement uses TRBV25-1 and TRBJ2-2; a possible D gene is TRBD2 (6 bases). V was pared by 3 bases and J by 6 bases, with 17 bases between. Germline CDR1 is MGHDK and CDR2 is SYGVNS. The CDR3 loop spans 16 amino acids. The CDR3 sequence is CASSDGGRFGAGELFF. CDR3 in DNA: TGTGCCAGCAGTGATGGAGGGAGGTTTGGGGCCGGGGAGCTGTTTTTT.

This clone was observed a handful of times. The chain joins TRBV28 to TRBJ1-4; D unresolved. Germline assignment: CDR1 MDHEN and CDR2 SYDVKM. Trimming took 5 bases from V and 1 from J, leaving 11 bases between them. There are 15 residues in the CDR3. Here the CDR3 reads CASSPIEGTNEKLFF. For the CDR3, the DNA is TGTGCCAGCAGTCCTATCGAAGGAACTAATGAAAAACTGTTTTTT.

The chain carries TRBV7-8 and TRBJ2-6; no clear D gene. This CDR3 is built from 19 residues. CDR1 is SGHVS and CDR2 is FQNEAQ in the germline V gene. V was clipped by 4 bases and J by 5 bases, with 24 bases between them. The CDR3 loop reads CASSCVRFTHQSRANVLTF. CDR3 coding DNA: TGTGCCAGCAGCTGTGTGAGGTTTACCCACCAAAGTCGGGCCAACGTCCTGACTTTC.

The V and J genes are TRBV19 and TRBJ2-7; D gene unclear. Germline V gives CDR1 LNHDA, CDR2 SQIVND (reference sequence). V gave up 5 bases and J gave up 4 bases, with 21 bases separating them. The CDR3 length is 16 residues. The chain's CDR3 is CASSPQIARSLYEQYF. The CDR3 DNA reads as TGTGCCAGTAGTCCCCAGATTGCGAGGAGCTTGTACGAGCAGTACTTC.

V and J are TRBV7-9 and TRBJ1-2, with 7 positions matching TRBD1. V was pared by 5 bases and J by 4 bases, with 10 bases of the junction left unmatched. The germline gives CDR1 SEHNR, CDR2 FQNEAQ (reference sequence). The CDR3 covers 15 residues. The CDR3 bases are TGTGCCAGCAGCAGCAACAGGGGCGGTAGCTATGGCTACACCTTC. Its translation is CASSSNRGGSYGYTF.

This chain links TRBV30 with TRBJ1-5; maybe TRBD1 (6 bases). There are 17 residues in the CDR3. Germline-derived CDR1 and CDR2 are GTSNPN and SVGIG (reference sequence). V lost 0 bases and J 2 bases, leaving 17 bases between the germline ends. The CDR3 reads CAWSVRDRGGGNQPQHF. In DNA form, the CDR3 reads TGTGCCTGGAGTGTAAGGGATCGAGGGGGTGGCAATCAGCCCCAGCATTTT.